A selection of T cell receptor beta chains follows, all from one sample in a study of blood T cell repertoires in COVID-19. Method: immunoSEQ multiplex PCR; TCRdb's copy keeps in-frame clones and lacks some. The sample includes a few hundred thousand clones, under 90% of them seen just once. What was sequenced was peripheral blood. These receptors were collected from a woman aged 25 to 45 with COVID-19, enrolled during active disease. Each CDR3 is given with its conserved first and last residue. The order of the fields is J gene, clone size, D gene, V gene, CDR3 protein, CDR3 DNA. A D gene is named only where the DNA matches it firmly. Part of the rows lack a size; the others show once, few, many or a class for expanded clones.

J gene: TRBJ2-7
clone size: NA
D gene: NA
V gene: TRBV27
CDR3 protein: CASSWQGQEQYF
CDR3 DNA: TGTGCCAGCAGTTGGCAGGGTCAGGAGCAGTACTTC

J gene: TRBJ2-1
clone size: NA
D gene: TRBD2
V gene: TRBV9
CDR3 protein: CASSVGRGAGGSYNEQFF
CDR3 DNA: TGTGCCAGCAGCGTAGGGAGGGGAGCGGGAGGCTCCTACAATGAGCAGTTCTTC

J gene: TRBJ1-1
clone size: NA
D gene: TRBD1
V gene: TRBV7-8
CDR3 protein: CASSLEGALMNTEAFF
CDR3 DNA: TGTGCCAGCAGCTTAGAGGGGGCCCTTATGAACACTGAAGCTTTCTTT

J gene: TRBJ1-1
clone size: NA
D gene: NA
V gene: TRBV10-3
CDR3 protein: CAIRTVLNTEAFF
CDR3 DNA: TGTGCCATCAGGACAGTTCTGAACACTGAAGCTTTCTTT

J gene: TRBJ1-5
clone size: NA
D gene: TRBD1
V gene: TRBV2
CDR3 protein: CASGWERGQGDQPQHF
CDR3 DNA: TGTGCCAGCGGATGGGAACGAGGACAGGGTGATCAGCCCCAGCATTTT

J gene: TRBJ1-5
clone size: NA
D gene: TRBD1
V gene: TRBV5-1
CDR3 protein: CASSSGTESNQPQHF
CDR3 DNA: TGCGCCAGCAGCTCCGGGACAGAGAGCAATCAGCCCCAGCATTTT

J gene: TRBJ1-5
clone size: NA
D gene: NA
V gene: TRBV5-4
CDR3 protein: CASSVRGGEPQHF
CDR3 DNA: TGTGCCAGCAGCGTGAGGGGGGGGGAGCCCCAGCATTTT

J gene: TRBJ2-1
clone size: NA
D gene: NA
V gene: TRBV7-6
CDR3 protein: CASSVDRGSYNEQFF
CDR3 DNA: TGTGCCAGCAGCGTAGACCGGGGTTCCTACAATGAGCAGTTCTTC

J gene: TRBJ2-7
clone size: NA
D gene: NA
V gene: TRBV7-9
CDR3 protein: CASSLAGTRSTYEQYF
CDR3 DNA: TGTGCCAGCAGCTTAGCGGGGACACGTTCCACCTACGAGCAGTACTTC

J gene: TRBJ2-2
clone size: NA
D gene: TRBD2
V gene: TRBV7-9
CDR3 protein: CASSPYRDYNTGELFF
CDR3 DNA: TGTGCCAGCAGCCCATACCGGGACTATAACACCGGGGAGCTGTTTTTT

J gene: TRBJ1-2
clone size: few
D gene: NA
V gene: TRBV28
CDR3 protein: CASSLSRGWYGYTF
CDR3 DNA: TGTGCCAGCAGTTTGTCCCGGGGGTGGTACGGCTACACCTTC

J gene: TRBJ2-7
clone size: NA
D gene: TRBD2
V gene: TRBV10-3
CDR3 protein: CATNVSPGTSAYEQYF
CDR3 DNA: TGTGCCACGAACGTAAGTCCCGGGACTAGCGCCTACGAGCAGTACTTC

J gene: TRBJ2-4
clone size: many
D gene: TRBD1
V gene: TRBV6-5
CDR3 protein: CASSRTGGDIQYF
CDR3 DNA: TGTGCCAGCAGTCGGACAGGGGGGGACATTCAGTACTTC

J gene: TRBJ2-7
clone size: NA
D gene: NA
V gene: TRBV12-2
CDR3 protein: CASRLVGGETPYEQYF
CDR3 DNA: TGTGCAAGTCGCTTAGTAGGGGGGGAGACACCCTACGAGCAGTACTTC

J gene: TRBJ2-1
clone size: NA
D gene: NA
V gene: TRBV5-1
CDR3 protein: CASSLALAGGNEQFF
CDR3 DNA: TGCGCCAGCAGCTTGGCATTGGCGGGCGGCAATGAGCAGTTCTTC

J gene: TRBJ1-1
clone size: many
D gene: NA
V gene: TRBV6-6
CDR3 protein: CASSQTEGTEAFF
CDR3 DNA: TGTGCCAGCAGTCAGACGGAGGGAACTGAAGCTTTCTTT

J gene: TRBJ2-7
clone size: NA
D gene: NA
V gene: TRBV5-4
CDR3 protein: CASSLDGDSYEQYF
CDR3 DNA: TGTGCCAGCAGCTTGGACGGGGATTCCTACGAGCAGTACTTC

J gene: TRBJ1-1
clone size: NA
D gene: TRBD1
V gene: TRBV2
CDR3 protein: CASIRGTGGTEAFF
CDR3 DNA: TGTGCCAGCATTAGGGGGACAGGGGGCACTGAAGCTTTCTTT

J gene: TRBJ1-5
clone size: NA
D gene: NA
V gene: TRBV5-5
CDR3 protein: CASSPWRSGVSQPQHF
CDR3 DNA: TGTGCCAGCAGCCCTTGGCGGTCAGGGGTGAGTCAGCCCCAGCATTTT

J gene: TRBJ1-2
clone size: NA
D gene: TRBD1
V gene: TRBV13
CDR3 protein: CASSRQSGTALNYGYTF
CDR3 DNA: TGTGCCAGCAGCCGACAGTCTGGGACAGCCCTAAACTATGGCTACACCTTC

J gene: TRBJ1-1
clone size: NA
D gene: TRBD1
V gene: TRBV30
CDR3 protein: CAWGRQGRTEAFF
CDR3 DNA: TGTGCCTGGGGACGACAGGGAAGGACTGAAGCTTTCTTT

J gene: TRBJ2-3
clone size: NA
D gene: NA
V gene: TRBV14
CDR3 protein: CASSQAGTPLPDTQYF
CDR3 DNA: TGTGCCAGCAGTCAAGCCGGGACACCACTCCCAGATACGCAGTATTTT

J gene: TRBJ2-7
clone size: NA
D gene: TRBD1
V gene: TRBV6-5
CDR3 protein: CASLTGSSYEQYF
CDR3 DNA: TGTGCCAGCCTGACAGGGAGCTCCTACGAGCAGTACTTC

J gene: TRBJ1-1
clone size: NA
D gene: NA
V gene: TRBV12-5
CDR3 protein: CASGWGLTNTEAFF
CDR3 DNA: TGTGCTAGTGGATGGGGACTTACGAACACTGAAGCTTTCTTT

J gene: TRBJ2-1
clone size: NA
D gene: NA
V gene: TRBV30
CDR3 protein: CAYRIGGLTNEQFF
CDR3 DNA: TGTGCCTACCGAATCGGTGGGCTCACGAATGAGCAGTTCTTC

J gene: TRBJ2-2
clone size: NA
D gene: NA
V gene: TRBV7-3
CDR3 protein: CASSLVHGELFF
CDR3 DNA: TGTGCCAGCAGCTTAGTACACGGGGAGCTGTTTTTT

J gene: TRBJ2-3
clone size: NA
D gene: TRBD2
V gene: TRBV9
CDR3 protein: CASSVGGRDLSATDTQYF
CDR3 DNA: TGTGCCAGCAGCGTAGGAGGGAGGGATCTTTCGGCCACAGATACGCAGTATTTT

J gene: TRBJ2-1
clone size: NA
D gene: NA
V gene: TRBV5-1
CDR3 protein: CASSLALSRNEQFF
CDR3 DNA: TGCGCCAGCAGCTTGGCCTTGAGTCGCAATGAGCAGTTCTTC

J gene: TRBJ2-1
clone size: NA
D gene: TRBD1
V gene: TRBV13
CDR3 protein: CASSYQEYRGRVGSYNEQFF
CDR3 DNA: TGTGCCAGCAGCTACCAGGAGTACAGGGGCCGAGTAGGGTCTTACAATGAGCAGTTCTTC

J gene: TRBJ1-4
clone size: NA
D gene: NA
V gene: TRBV6-5
CDR3 protein: CASSFTRAGEKLFF
CDR3 DNA: TGTGCCAGCAGCTTTACCCGGGCGGGTGAAAAACTGTTTTTT

J gene: TRBJ1-2
clone size: NA
D gene: TRBD1
V gene: TRBV2
CDR3 protein: CASRGTGLGYTF
CDR3 DNA: TGTGCCAGCAGGGGGACAGGGCTGGGCTACACCTTC

J gene: TRBJ2-7
clone size: NA
D gene: TRBD2
V gene: TRBV27
CDR3 protein: CASSPSFRASGSRDYEQYF
CDR3 DNA: TGTGCCAGCTCCCCTTCTTTTAGGGCTAGCGGGAGCAGAGACTACGAGCAGTACTTC

J gene: TRBJ1-1
clone size: NA
D gene: NA
V gene: TRBV9
CDR3 protein: CASSVGGSTEAFF
CDR3 DNA: TGTGCCAGCAGCGTAGGCGGCAGTACTGAAGCTTTCTTT

J gene: TRBJ2-5
clone size: NA
D gene: NA
V gene: TRBV27
CDR3 protein: CASSSYRDSYQETQYF
CDR3 DNA: TGTGCCAGCAGTTCGTACAGGGATTCGTACCAAGAGACCCAGTACTTC

J gene: TRBJ1-2
clone size: NA
D gene: TRBD1
V gene: TRBV30
CDR3 protein: CAWSKGQGANYGYTF
CDR3 DNA: TGTGCCTGGAGTAAGGGTCAGGGGGCAAACTATGGCTACACCTTC

J gene: TRBJ2-2
clone size: NA
D gene: TRBD2
V gene: TRBV10-2
CDR3 protein: CASSESSGSSNTGELFF
CDR3 DNA: TGCGCCAGCAGTGAGTCAAGCGGGAGTTCGAACACCGGGGAGCTGTTTTTT

J gene: TRBJ1-1
clone size: NA
D gene: NA
V gene: TRBV7-9
CDR3 protein: CASSYRDENTEAFF
CDR3 DNA: TGTGCCAGCAGTTACAGGGATGAGAACACTGAAGCTTTCTTT

J gene: TRBJ2-1
clone size: NA
D gene: TRBD2
V gene: TRBV18
CDR3 protein: CASSPVGLAGGSEQFF
CDR3 DNA: TGTGCCAGCTCACCAGTAGGACTAGCGGGAGGGAGTGAGCAGTTCTTC

J gene: TRBJ2-3
clone size: NA
D gene: TRBD2
V gene: TRBV28
CDR3 protein: CASSGGLGKHGARDTQYF
CDR3 DNA: TGTGCCAGCAGTGGGGGACTAGGAAAGCACGGAGCACGAGATACGCAGTATTTT